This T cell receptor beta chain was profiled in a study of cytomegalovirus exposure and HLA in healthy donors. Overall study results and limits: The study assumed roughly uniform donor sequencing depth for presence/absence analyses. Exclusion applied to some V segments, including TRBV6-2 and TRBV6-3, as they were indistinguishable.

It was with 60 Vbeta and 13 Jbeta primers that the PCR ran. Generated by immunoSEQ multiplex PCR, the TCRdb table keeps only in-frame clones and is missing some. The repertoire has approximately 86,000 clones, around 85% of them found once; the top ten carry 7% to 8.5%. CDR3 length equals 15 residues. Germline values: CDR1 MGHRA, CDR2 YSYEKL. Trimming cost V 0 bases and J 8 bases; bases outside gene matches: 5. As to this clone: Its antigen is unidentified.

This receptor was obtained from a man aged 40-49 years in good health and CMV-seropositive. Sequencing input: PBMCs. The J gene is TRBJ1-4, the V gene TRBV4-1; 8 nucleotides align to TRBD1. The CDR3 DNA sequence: TGCGCCAGCAGCCAAGACAGGGGGCTTGAGGAAAAACTGTTTTTT. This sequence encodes CASSQDRGLEEKLFF.